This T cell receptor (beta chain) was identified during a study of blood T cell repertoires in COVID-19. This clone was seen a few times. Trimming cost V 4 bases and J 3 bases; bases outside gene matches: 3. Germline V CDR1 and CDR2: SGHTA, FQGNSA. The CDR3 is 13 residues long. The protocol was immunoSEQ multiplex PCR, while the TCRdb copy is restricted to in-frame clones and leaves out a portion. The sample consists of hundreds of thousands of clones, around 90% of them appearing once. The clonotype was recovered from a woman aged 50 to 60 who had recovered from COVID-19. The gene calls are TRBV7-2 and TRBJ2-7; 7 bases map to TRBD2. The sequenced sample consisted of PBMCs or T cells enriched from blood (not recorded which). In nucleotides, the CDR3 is TGTGCCAGCAGCTCTCGGACTAGCTACGAGCAGTACTTC. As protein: CASSSRTSYEQYF.